Below are 21 T cell receptor beta chains sequenced from a single sample in a study of blood T cell repertoires in COVID-19 (dated by TCRdb to 2019 to 2021). The library was produced with the immunoSEQ multiplex PCR assay. Imported from immuneACCESS, the table was reduced by TCRdb to in-frame sequences with V and J called. These copies leave out some clones; in studies compared against another copy, an unresolved V gene accounts for under half, and the cause of the remainder is not known. For this sample there are 60,000 to 80,000 clones; just over 85% appear just once. Of the sample, 4.5% to 6% falls within the top ten clones. Sequenced sample: peripheral blood. The receptors derive from a human donor in a cohort sampled during active COVID-19.

The chain combines TRBV19 with TRBJ2-7, with TRBD2 matching over 15 bases. This CDR3 has 17 amino acids. Germline CDR1 LNHDA, CDR2 SQIVND (reference sequence). V shed 4 bases and J 5 bases; nucleotides not matched to a gene: 9. CDR3 sequence reads: CASSTRTSGRAEHEQYF. CDR3 DNA sequence: TGTGCCAGTAGTACACGGACTAGCGGGAGGGCCGAACACGAGCAGTACTTC.

The chain carries TRBV18 and TRBJ2-5, with no clear D. V shed 3 bases and J shed 4 bases, with 3 bases lying between them. The V gene's germline CDR1 is KGHSH and CDR2 LQKENI. The CDR3 is 11 amino acids. DNA for the CDR3: TGTGCCAGCTCACCGGCAGAGACCCAGTACTTC. Amino acids: CASSPAETQYF.

V usage is TRBV5-1 and J usage is TRBJ2-5; 10 bases line up with TRBD1. The CDR3 runs to 15 residues. The V gene end was trimmed by 8 bases and the J gene end by 5 bases; junction bases not matched to a gene: 12. The germline gives CDR1 SGHRS, CDR2 YFSETQ. The CDR3 loop reads CARKMMTGGRETQYF. Written as DNA, the CDR3 is TGCGCCAGGAAAATGATGACAGGGGGCAGGGAGACCCAGTACTTC.

The genes are TRBV2 and TRBJ1-2; 8 bases fit TRBD1. After removal of 3 bases from V and 4 bases from J, the junction contained 1 base not matched to a gene. The CDR3 spans 13 residues. Germline V lookup: CDR1 SNHLY, CDR2 FYNNEI. For the CDR3, the DNA is TGTGCCAGCAGTGAGGACAGGGCCTATGGCTACACCTTC. Translation: CASSEDRAYGYTF.

The chain joins TRBV18 to TRBJ1-4; 7 positions match TRBD1. The CDR3 consists of 15 residues. Germline lookup yields CDR1 KGHSH and CDR2 LQKENI. With 2 bases clipped from V and 8 bases from J, the junction kept 8 bases outside the gene matches. CDR3 amino acids: CASSPSTGTREKLFF. CDR3 in DNA: TGTGCCAGCTCACCATCGACAGGGACGCGAGAAAAACTGTTTTTT.

The chain recombines TRBV7-2 with TRBJ2-3; perhaps TRBD1 as D (6 bases). With 5 bases removed from V and 4 bases from J, the gap between germline ends came to 13 bases. Germline V CDR1 and CDR2: SGHTA, FQGNSA. The CDR3 is 14 residues long. DNA for the CDR3: TGTGCCAGCAGCGTACACAGGGAATCAGATACGCAGTATTTT. Encoded protein: CASSVHRESDTQYF.

The chain employs TRBV6-5 and TRBJ1-2; D unclear. With 10 bases removed from V and 3 bases from J, the gap between germline ends came to 15 bases. Per germline, CDR1 MNHEY and CDR2 SVGAGI. CDR3 length equals 13 residues. In nucleotides, the CDR3 is TGTGCCACCACAAGTGGGCCGTACTATGGCTACACCTTC. Residues: CATTSGPYYGYTF.

V usage is TRBV28 and J usage is TRBJ1-4; D is ambiguous. V was cut by 3 bases and J by 0 bases, with 8 bases left in between. CDR3 length equals 15 residues. From germline, CDR1 is MDHEN and CDR2 SYDVKM. CDR3: CASSFFRATNEKLFF. CDR3 sequence (DNA): TGTGCCAGCAGTTTTTTCCGCGCAACTAATGAAAAACTGTTTTTT.

The chain joins TRBV21-1 to TRBJ1-2; TRBD1, as called in the table, went unchecked against the DNA. TRBV21-1 is an annotated pseudogene. CDR3 length equals 13 residues. The chain's CDR3 is CASSKEGSYGYTF. As DNA, the CDR3 is TGTGCCAGCAGCAAAGAGGGGTCCTATGGCTACACCTTC.

The chain joins TRBV28 to TRBJ2-1, with 9 positions matching TRBD2. Germline assignment: CDR1 MDHEN and CDR2 SYDVKM. This CDR3 region has 15 residues. J lost 6 bases, V lost 6 bases, and 9 bases had no gene match. The CDR3 reads CASRPMAGGRNEQFF. CDR3 bases: TGTGCCAGCAGACCTATGGCGGGAGGGCGCAATGAGCAGTTCTTC.

This clone was recorded once. This CDR3 is CAISESQGNTEAFF. In DNA form, the CDR3 reads TGTGCCATCAGTGAGTCTCAGGGGAACACTGAAGCTTTCTTT. V and J are TRBV10-3 and TRBJ1-1, with TRBD1 as a possible D gene (5 bases). The germline V gene has CDR1 ENHRY and CDR2 SYGVKD. Trimming shortened V by 0 bases and J by 1 base, and 6 bases separated the two germline ends. This CDR3 region has 14 residues.

The chain links TRBV5-1 to TRBJ2-5; TRBD2 matches 10 bases. V lost 1 base to trimming and J lost 1 base; unmatched junction nucleotides: 4. CDR3 size: 16 residues. Per the germline V gene, CDR1 is SGHRS and CDR2 is YFSETQ. CDR3 in DNA: TGCGCCAGCAGCTTGACTAGCGGGGTGGTCCAAGAGACCCAGTACTTC. This codes for CASSLTSGVVQETQYF.

The chain employs TRBV3-1 (or the pseudogene TRBV3-2) and TRBJ2-4; the D is unclear. This CDR3 has 15 amino acids. Germline CDR1 LGHDT, CDR2 YNNKEL (reference sequence). V was trimmed by 1 base and J by 0 bases, leaving 7 bases between them. CDR3 coding DNA: TGTGCCAGCAGCCAAGCCAGGCTAGCCAAAAACATTCAGTACTTC. It translates to CASSQARLAKNIQYF.

V is TRBV6-5 and J is TRBJ2-2, with D possibly TRBD1 on 6 matching bases. The CDR3 length is 15 residues. Between the trimmed V and J ends, which lost 8 bases and 1 base, there was a span of 14 bases. Germline V gene lookup returns CDR1 MNHEY and CDR2 SVGAGI. The DNA for the CDR3 is TGTGCCAGCCAACCCGGGACACGGAACACCGGGGAGCTGTTTTTT. The encoded protein is CASQPGTRNTGELFF.

The chain links TRBV7-2 to TRBJ2-2, with D possibly TRBD1 on 6 matching bases. CDR3 size: 15 residues. The ends were cut back, 5 bases at V and 7 bases at J, with 17 bases in the middle. Germline V gene data show CDR1 as SGHTA and CDR2 as FQGNSA. Written as DNA, the CDR3 is TGTGCCAGCAGCGTTCGACAGGATGTCAGCGGGGAGCTGTTTTTT. Translated, it gives CASSVRQDVSGELFF.

The table lists this clone with a few counts. The genes are TRBV25-1 and TRBJ1-6; D is undetermined. The CDR3 is 16 amino acids. Germline CDR1 is MGHDK and CDR2 is SYGVNS. V lost 3 bases to trimming and J lost 9 bases, with 18 bases between them. The CDR3, as DNA: TGTGCCAGCAGTGACCGCCGCCGGGAGGCAAGTTCACCCCTCCACTTT. Translation: CASSDRRREASSPLHF.

The chain couples TRBV7-8 to TRBJ2-7, with 8 positions matching TRBD1. V was clipped by 5 bases and J by 6 bases; unmatched bases: 15. This CDR3 comprises 16 residues. The germline CDR1 and CDR2 sequences are SGHVS and FQNEAQ. This CDR3 is CASSLGTGYSKGEQYF. The CDR3 DNA follows: TGTGCCAGCAGCCTCGGGACAGGCTATTCCAAGGGCGAGCAGTACTTC.

The count of this clone is one. The gene calls are TRBV5-4 and TRBJ2-3; 10 bases are a match to TRBD1. The J segment lost 6 bases and the V segment lost 4 bases, leaving 5 bases of the junction unmatched. This CDR3 comprises 14 residues. The V gene's germline CDR1 is SGHNT and CDR2 YYREEE (reference sequence). The CDR3 is CASSPRQGADTQYF. The CDR3 DNA is TGTGCCAGCAGCCCGAGACAGGGGGCTGATACGCAGTATTTT.

V usage is TRBV6-2 or TRBV6-3 and J usage is TRBJ2-5; perhaps TRBD1 as D (6 bases). This CDR3 has 15 amino acids. The germline V gene encodes CDR1 MNHEY and CDR2 SVGEGT. V dropped 4 bases and J dropped 5 bases, with 17 bases sitting between them. This chain's CDR3 is CASSLLEQGGETQYF. As DNA, the CDR3 is TGTGCCAGCAGTTTACTCGAACAGGGTGGGGAGACCCAGTACTTC.

The chain couples TRBV30 to TRBJ2-1; 8 nucleotides agree with TRBD2. Germline V CDR1 and CDR2: GTSNPN, SVGIG (reference sequence). This CDR3 contains 12 residues. V lost 3 bases, J lost 12 bases, and 7 bases stayed unmatched. The CDR3 is CAWSVGLAGQFF. Written as DNA, the CDR3 is TGTGCCTGGAGCGTAGGGCTAGCGGGGCAGTTCTTC.

The chain carries TRBV7-2 and TRBJ1-3, with 7 bases fitting TRBD1. CDR1 is SGHTA and CDR2 is FQGNSA in the germline V gene. This CDR3 comprises 14 residues. V trimming: 4 bases; J trimming: 3 bases; junction bases outside the gene matches: 3. The CDR3 sequence: CASSSGTVGNTIYF. CDR3 DNA sequence: TGTGCCAGCAGCTCCGGGACAGTTGGAAACACCATATATTTT.